A selection of T cell receptor beta chains follows, all from one sample in a study of T cells in localized non-small cell lung cancer. The assay was immunoSEQ multiplex PCR, and TCRdb's table has in-frame clones only and misses some. The sample has 28,000 or so clones, 85% to 95% seen once. This material consisted of peripheral blood, taken before any cancer treatment. The receptors were gathered from a female donor at least 60 years old with stage II squamous cell lung carcinoma. Both conserved end residues are part of each CDR3. A D gene is named only where the DNA matches it firmly. Only part of the rows carry a size: once, few, many, or a class if the clone is expanded.

j_call,d_call,v_call,cdr3_length,clone_size,cdr3_nt,cdr3_aa
TRBJ2-1,TRBD2,TRBV5-4,13,.,TGTGCCAGCAGCGCCCGACTAGCGGGGGAGCAGTTCTTC,CASSARLAGEQFF
TRBJ2-7,.,TRBV5-1,13,.,TGCGCCAGCAGCTTGGAGGGGTTGGGAGAGCAGTACTTC,CASSLEGLGEQYF
TRBJ2-7,TRBD1,TRBV28,15,once,TGTGCCAGCAGTTCCGCCGGGACAGGGGGCCACGAGCAGTACTTC,CASSSAGTGGHEQYF
TRBJ2-7,.,TRBV30,12,.,TGTGCCTGGAGTGTAGTCTCCTACGAGCAGTACTTC,CAWSVVSYEQYF
TRBJ2-2,TRBD1,TRBV4-1,18,.,TGCGCCAGCAGCCAAGATCGGGGACAGGGGGCTTACACCGGGGAGCTGTTTTTT,CASSQDRGQGAYTGELFF
TRBJ2-2,.,TRBV2,15,.,TGTGCCAGCAGAGTTGGTAGTCTGAACACCGGGGAGCTGTTTTTT,CASRVGSLNTGELFF
TRBJ2-5,.,TRBV6-7,13,few,TGTGCCACCTCGGACAGCCTCCAAGAGACCCAGTACTTC,CATSDSLQETQYF
TRBJ1-6,.,TRBV5-1,12,once,TGCGCCAGCAGCGGAACTCTTTCACCCCTCCACTTT,CASSGTLSPLHF
TRBJ1-2,.,TRBV14,14,.,TGTGCCAGCAGCCAGACCTACGCGGGTCGTGGCTACACCTTC,CASSQTYAGRGYTF
TRBJ1-3,.,TRBV7-8,18,once,TGTGCCAGCAGCTCACAATACGGCGGACGGTCCTCTGGAAACACCATATATTTT,CASSSQYGGRSSGNTIYF
TRBJ1-6,.,TRBV6-1,17,.,TGTGCCAGCAGTGAAAGGCCCCCGGGACCCGCATATTCACCCCTCCACTTT,CASSERPPGPAYSPLHF
TRBJ2-1,TRBD1,TRBV15,16,.,TGTGCCACCAGCAGAGTAAGGGACAGGGGGCAGAATGAGCAGTTCTTC,CATSRVRDRGQNEQFF
TRBJ2-7,.,TRBV9,14,once,TGTGCCAGCAGCGTAACTCCAGATTCCTACGAGCAGTACTTC,CASSVTPDSYEQYF
TRBJ2-7,TRBD1,TRBV5-4,14,.,TGTGCCAGCAGCCTTGCGACAGGGGAGTACGAGCAGTACTTC,CASSLATGEYEQYF
TRBJ1-2,.,TRBV12-5,14,.,TGTGCTAGTGGTTTAGACGGCCCTAACTATGGCTACACCTTC,CASGLDGPNYGYTF
TRBJ2-2,TRBD1,TRBV10-1,16,.,TGCGCCAGCACCGGGTCAGGGACAGGGAACACCGGGGAGCTGTTTTTT,CASTGSGTGNTGELFF
TRBJ2-7,.,TRBV10-3,20,.,TGTGCCATCAGTGAGTCGATATTCCCGAGTAGCGAGCGGCGAAACTACGAGCAGTACTTC,CAISESIFPSSERRNYEQYF
TRBJ1-1,.,TRBV28,14,.,TGTGCCAGCAGTTTAGGGTCCGTGAACACTGAAGCTTTCTTT,CASSLGSVNTEAFF